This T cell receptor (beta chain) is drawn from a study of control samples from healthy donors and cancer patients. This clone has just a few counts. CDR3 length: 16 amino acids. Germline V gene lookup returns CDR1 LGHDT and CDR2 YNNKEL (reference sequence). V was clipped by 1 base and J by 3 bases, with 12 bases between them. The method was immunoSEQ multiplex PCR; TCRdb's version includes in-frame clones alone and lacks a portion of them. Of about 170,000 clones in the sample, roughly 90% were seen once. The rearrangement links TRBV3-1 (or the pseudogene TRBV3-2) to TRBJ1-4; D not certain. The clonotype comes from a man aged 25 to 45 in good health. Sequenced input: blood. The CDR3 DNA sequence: TGTGCCAGCAGCCAAGCAGGTTCCGGTTCTAATGAAAAACTGTTTTTT. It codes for CASSQAGSGSNEKLFF.